This TCR beta chain was recorded in a study of T cell repertoires in cytomegalovirus infection. As for the study in general: Public signatures in TCR beta pointed to CMV infection and matching HLA type.

This clonotype showed up many times. Its matching antigen is unknown. TCRdb itself ran the reads through MiXCR, one entry per CDR3 protein. The top ten hold 5.5% to 6.5% of the sample, which has about 210,000 distinct CDR3 sequences, approximately 7% seen once. The CDR3 consists of 14 residues. The V end lost 1 base, the J end lost 6 bases, and 10 bases lay between the germline ends. CDR1 is LNHNV and CDR2 is YYDKDF in the germline V gene (reference sequence). The study's findings and limits: Carriers of CMV and the relevant HLA type were discriminated by public TCR beta frequency.

The sequence was collected from a human donor in good health (CMV status not recorded). Some clones in this sample may be carry-over from other donors' samples. The rearrangement joins TRBV15 to TRBJ2-1; a possible D gene is TRBD2 (5 bases). Sequencing was carried out using PBMCs. DNA of the CDR3: TGTGCCACCAGCAGAGTTCGGGGATCCAATGAGCAGTTCTTC. This codes for CATSRVRGSNEQFF.